This T cell receptor beta chain emerged from a study of cytomegalovirus exposure and HLA in healthy donors. The PCR had 60 Vbeta and 13 Jbeta primers. Measured with immunoSEQ multiplex PCR; TCRdb has only the in-frame clones, and not every one. The sample yields about 150,000 clones, roughly 79% seen once. This CDR3 comprises 16 residues. In germline, CDR1 is SGHRS, CDR2 YFSETQ. The V segment lost 4 bases and the J segment 4 bases; nucleotides outside the gene matches: 10. Only one count was recorded for this clone. This TCR derives from a man younger than 35 in good health and CMV-seronegative. The gene calls are TRBV5-1 and TRBJ1-1; 10 nucleotides line up with TRBD1. Sample: PBMCs. The CDR3 nucleotides are TGCGCCAGCAGCAGTGAACGACAGGGGGCGACCACTGAAGCTTTCTTT. This codes for CASSSERQGATTEAFF. The full variable domain, with the rest looked up from reference TRBV5-1 and TRBJ1-1, is KAGVTQTPRYLIKTRGQQVTLSCSPISGHRSVSWYQQTPGQGLQFLFEYFSETQRNKGNFPGRFSGRQFSNSRSEMNVSTLELGDSALYLCASSSERQGATTEAFFGQGTRLTVV.